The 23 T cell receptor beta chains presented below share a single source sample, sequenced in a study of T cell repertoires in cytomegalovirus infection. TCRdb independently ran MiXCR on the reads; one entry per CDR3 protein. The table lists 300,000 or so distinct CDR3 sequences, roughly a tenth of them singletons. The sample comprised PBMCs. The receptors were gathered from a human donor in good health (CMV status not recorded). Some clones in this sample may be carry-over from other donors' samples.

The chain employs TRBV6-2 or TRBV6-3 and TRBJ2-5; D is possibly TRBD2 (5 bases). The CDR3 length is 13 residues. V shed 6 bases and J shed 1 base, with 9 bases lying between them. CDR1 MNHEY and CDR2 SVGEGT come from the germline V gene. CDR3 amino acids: CASRISGQETQYF. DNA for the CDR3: TGTGCCAGCAGGATAAGCGGCCAAGAGACCCAGTACTTC.

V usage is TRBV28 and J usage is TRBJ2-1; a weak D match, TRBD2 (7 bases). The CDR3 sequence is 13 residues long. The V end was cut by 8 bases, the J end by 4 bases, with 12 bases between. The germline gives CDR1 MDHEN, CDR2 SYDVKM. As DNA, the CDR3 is TGTGCCAGCGGGGGGGCTTGGTACAATGAGCAGTTCTTC. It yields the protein CASGGAWYNEQFF.

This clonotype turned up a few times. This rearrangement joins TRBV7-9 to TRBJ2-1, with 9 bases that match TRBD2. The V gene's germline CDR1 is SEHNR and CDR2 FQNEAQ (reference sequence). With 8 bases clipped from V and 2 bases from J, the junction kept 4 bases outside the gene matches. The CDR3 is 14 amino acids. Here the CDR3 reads CASRASGAYNEQFF. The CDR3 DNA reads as TGTGCCAGCCGGGCTAGCGGGGCCTACAATGAGCAGTTCTTC.

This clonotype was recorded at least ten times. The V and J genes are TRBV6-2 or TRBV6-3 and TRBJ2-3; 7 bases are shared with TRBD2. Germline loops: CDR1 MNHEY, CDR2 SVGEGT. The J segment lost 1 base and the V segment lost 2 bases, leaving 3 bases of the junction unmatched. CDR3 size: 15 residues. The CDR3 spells CASSYPSGGTDTQYF. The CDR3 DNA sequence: TGTGCCAGCAGTTACCCGAGCGGGGGCACAGATACGCAGTATTTT.

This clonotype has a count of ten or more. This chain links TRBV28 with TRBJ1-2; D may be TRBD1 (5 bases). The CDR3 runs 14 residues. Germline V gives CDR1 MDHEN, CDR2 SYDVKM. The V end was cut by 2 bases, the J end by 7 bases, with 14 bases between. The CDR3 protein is CASSLPDGAGGYTF. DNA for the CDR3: TGTGCCAGCAGTTTACCGGACGGGGCGGGTGGCTACACCTTC.

The DNA of the CDR3 is TGTGCCAGTCGGAACAGAGAGAGAAACATTCAGTACTTC. Amino acid sequence: CASRNRERNIQYF. The rearrangement joins TRBV19 to TRBJ2-4; D gene unclear. The V end was cut by 8 bases, the J end by 6 bases, with 14 bases between. In germline, CDR1 is LNHDA, CDR2 SQIVND (reference sequence). The CDR3 is made up of 13 amino acids.

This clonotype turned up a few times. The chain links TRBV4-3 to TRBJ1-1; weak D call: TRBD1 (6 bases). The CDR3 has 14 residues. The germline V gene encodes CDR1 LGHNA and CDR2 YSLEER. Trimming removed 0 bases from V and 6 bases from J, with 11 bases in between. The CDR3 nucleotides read TGCGCCAGCAGCCAAGATTACAGGGCCGCTGAAGCTTTCTTT. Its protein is CASSQDYRAAEAFF.

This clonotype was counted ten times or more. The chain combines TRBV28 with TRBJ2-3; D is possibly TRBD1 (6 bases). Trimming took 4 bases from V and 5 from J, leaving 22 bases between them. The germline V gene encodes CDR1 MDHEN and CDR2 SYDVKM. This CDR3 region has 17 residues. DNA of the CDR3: TGTGCCAGCAGTTCCCACCCCTCGGGACAACCTAGAGATACGCAGTATTTT. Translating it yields CASSSHPSGQPRDTQYF.

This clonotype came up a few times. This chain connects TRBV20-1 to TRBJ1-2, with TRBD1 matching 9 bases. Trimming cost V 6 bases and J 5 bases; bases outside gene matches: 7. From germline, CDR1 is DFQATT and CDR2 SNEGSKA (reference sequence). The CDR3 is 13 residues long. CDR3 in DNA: TGCAGTGCCGTGGACAGGGGAGGGTATGGCTACACCTTC. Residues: CSAVDRGGYGYTF.

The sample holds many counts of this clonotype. The CDR3, as DNA: TGCGCCAGCAGCCAAAGCCAAAGCGGACAGGGATACAATGAGCAGTTCTTC. Its protein is CASSQSQSGQGYNEQFF. The chain combines TRBV4-1 with TRBJ2-1; 8 bases are a match to TRBD1. CDR3 size: 17 residues. V trimming: 2 bases; J trimming: 4 bases; junction bases outside the gene matches: 10. Germline V gene data show CDR1 as MGHRA and CDR2 as YSYEKL.

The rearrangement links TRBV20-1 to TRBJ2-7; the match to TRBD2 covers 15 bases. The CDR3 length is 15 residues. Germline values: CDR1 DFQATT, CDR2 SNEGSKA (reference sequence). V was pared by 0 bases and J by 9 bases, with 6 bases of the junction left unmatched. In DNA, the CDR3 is TGCAGTGCTAGAGATGCTCGGGGACTAGCGGGGGGGCAGTACGTC. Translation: CSARDARGLAGGQYV.

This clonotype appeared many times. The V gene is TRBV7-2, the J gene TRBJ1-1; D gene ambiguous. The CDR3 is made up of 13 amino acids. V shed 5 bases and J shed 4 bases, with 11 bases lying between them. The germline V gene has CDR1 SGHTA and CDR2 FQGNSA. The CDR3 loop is CASSPYIATEAFF. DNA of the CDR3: TGTGCCAGCAGCCCCTATATCGCCACTGAAGCTTTCTTT.

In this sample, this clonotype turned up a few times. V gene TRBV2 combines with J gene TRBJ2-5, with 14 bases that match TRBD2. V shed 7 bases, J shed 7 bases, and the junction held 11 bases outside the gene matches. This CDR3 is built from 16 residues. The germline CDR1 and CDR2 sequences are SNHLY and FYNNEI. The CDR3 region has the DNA TGTGCCAGCATGGAGGGACTAGCGGGGGCCGGGGGGACCCAGTACTTC. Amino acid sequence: CASMEGLAGAGGTQYF.

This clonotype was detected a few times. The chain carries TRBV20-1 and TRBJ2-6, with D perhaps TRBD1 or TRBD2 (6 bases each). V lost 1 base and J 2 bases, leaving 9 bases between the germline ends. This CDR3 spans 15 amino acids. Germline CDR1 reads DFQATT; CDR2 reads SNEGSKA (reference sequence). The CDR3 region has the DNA TGCAGTGCTAGAGGGGGGGCGCCTGGGGCCAACGTCCTGACTTTC. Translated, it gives CSARGGAPGANVLTF.

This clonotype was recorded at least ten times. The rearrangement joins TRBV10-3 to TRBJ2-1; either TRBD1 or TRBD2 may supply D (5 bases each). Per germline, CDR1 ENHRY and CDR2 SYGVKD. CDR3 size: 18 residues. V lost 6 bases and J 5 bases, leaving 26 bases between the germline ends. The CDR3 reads CAIRSSRSSGRLHNEQFF. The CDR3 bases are TGTGCCATCAGGTCAAGTCGATCCTCGGGACGACTCCACAATGAGCAGTTCTTC.

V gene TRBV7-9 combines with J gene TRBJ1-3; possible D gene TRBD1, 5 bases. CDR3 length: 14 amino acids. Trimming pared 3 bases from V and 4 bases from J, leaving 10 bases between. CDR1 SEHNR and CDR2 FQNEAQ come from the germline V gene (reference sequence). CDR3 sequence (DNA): TGTGCCAGCAGCTTCGAGGGGAGAGGAAACACCATATATTTT. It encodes CASSFEGRGNTIYF.

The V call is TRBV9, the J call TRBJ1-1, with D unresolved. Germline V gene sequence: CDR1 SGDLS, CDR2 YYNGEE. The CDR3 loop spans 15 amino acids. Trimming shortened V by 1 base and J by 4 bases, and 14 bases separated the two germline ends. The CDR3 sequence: CASSVSPAKGTEAFF. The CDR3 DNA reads TGTGCCAGCAGCGTATCCCCGGCGAAGGGCACTGAAGCTTTCTTT.

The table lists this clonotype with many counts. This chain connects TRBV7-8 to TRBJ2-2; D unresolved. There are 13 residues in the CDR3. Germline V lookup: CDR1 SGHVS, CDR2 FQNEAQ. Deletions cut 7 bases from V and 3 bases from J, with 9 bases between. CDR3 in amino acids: CASTEVYTGELFF. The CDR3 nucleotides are TGTGCCAGCACCGAAGTTTACACCGGGGAGCTGTTTTTT.

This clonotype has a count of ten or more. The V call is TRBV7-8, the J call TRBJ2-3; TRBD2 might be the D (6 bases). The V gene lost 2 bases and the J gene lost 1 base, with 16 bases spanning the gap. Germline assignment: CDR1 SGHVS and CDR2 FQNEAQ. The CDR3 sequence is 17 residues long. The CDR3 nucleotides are TGTGCCAGCAGCTTAAGATCTAGGGCTAGCGGCACAGATACGCAGTATTTT. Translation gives CASSLRSRASGTDTQYF.

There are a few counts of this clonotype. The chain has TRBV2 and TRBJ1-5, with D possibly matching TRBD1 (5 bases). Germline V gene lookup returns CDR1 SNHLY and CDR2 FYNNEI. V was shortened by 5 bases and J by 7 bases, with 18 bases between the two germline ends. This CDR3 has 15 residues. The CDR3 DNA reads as TGTGCCAGCAGTCAGCTTGGGGGTCGTGTGCAGCCCCAGCATTTT. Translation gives CASSQLGGRVQPQHF.

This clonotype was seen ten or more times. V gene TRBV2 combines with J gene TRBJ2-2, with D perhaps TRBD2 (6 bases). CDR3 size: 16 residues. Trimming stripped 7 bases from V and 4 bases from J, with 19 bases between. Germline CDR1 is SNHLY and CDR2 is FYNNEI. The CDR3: CASNGLSIEVTGELFF. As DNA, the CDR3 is TGTGCCAGCAACGGACTAAGTATTGAGGTCACCGGGGAGCTGTTTTTT.

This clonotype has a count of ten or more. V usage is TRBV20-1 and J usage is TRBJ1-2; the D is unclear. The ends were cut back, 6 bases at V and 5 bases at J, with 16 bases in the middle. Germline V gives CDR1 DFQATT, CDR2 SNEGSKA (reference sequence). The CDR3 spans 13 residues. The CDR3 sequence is CSAPLAGSYGYTF. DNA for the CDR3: TGCAGTGCCCCCCTGGCAGGATCATATGGCTACACCTTC.

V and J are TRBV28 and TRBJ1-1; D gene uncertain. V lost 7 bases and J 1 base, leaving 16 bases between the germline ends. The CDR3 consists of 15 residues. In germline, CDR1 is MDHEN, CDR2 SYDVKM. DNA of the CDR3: TGTGCCAGCAATTCGAGGTTAGGTCAGAACACTGAAGCTTTCTTT. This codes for CASNSRLGQNTEAFF.